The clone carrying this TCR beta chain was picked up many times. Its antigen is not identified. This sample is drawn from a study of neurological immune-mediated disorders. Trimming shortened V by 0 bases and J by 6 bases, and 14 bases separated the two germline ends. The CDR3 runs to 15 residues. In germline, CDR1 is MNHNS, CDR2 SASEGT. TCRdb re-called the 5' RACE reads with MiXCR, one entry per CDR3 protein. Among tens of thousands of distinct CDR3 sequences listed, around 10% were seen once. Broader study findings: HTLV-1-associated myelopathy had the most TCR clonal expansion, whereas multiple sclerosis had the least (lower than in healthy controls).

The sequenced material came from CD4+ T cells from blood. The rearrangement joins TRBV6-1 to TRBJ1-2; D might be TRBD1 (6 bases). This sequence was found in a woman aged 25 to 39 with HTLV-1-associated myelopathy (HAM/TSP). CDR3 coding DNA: TGTGCCAGCAGTGAAGCATCCCAGGGGAGAAATGGCTACACCTTC. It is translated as CASSEASQGRNGYTF.